One and the same sample provided the 8 T cell receptor beta chains below, sequenced in a study of blood T cell repertoires in COVID-19. This table comes from immunoSEQ multiplex PCR, and its TCRdb copy is limited to in-frame clones, with some not included. The sample includes roughly 150,000 clones, around nine tenths of them seen just once. Material: peripheral blood. The origin of the receptors is a man aged 50-59 years who had recovered from COVID-19.

This chain joins TRBV7-8 and TRBJ2-5, with 8 bases identical to TRBD2. This CDR3 has 14 amino acids. Germline trimming cut 4 bases from V and 4 bases from J; bases unmatched to any gene: 5. The V gene's germline CDR1 is SGHVS and CDR2 FQNEAQ. The DNA of the CDR3 is TGTGCCAGCAGCTCTCGACTAGCGCGAGAGACCCAGTACTTC. It codes for CASSSRLARETQYF.

V is TRBV5-1 and J is TRBJ1-1; TRBD1 is a possible D gene (5 bases). The germline gives CDR1 SGHRS, CDR2 YFSETQ. Between the trimmed V and J ends, which lost 0 bases and 5 bases, there was a span of 8 bases. This CDR3 has 13 residues. CDR3 sequence reads: CASSLGPGTEAFF. The DNA for the CDR3 is TGCGCCAGCAGCTTGGGGCCAGGGACTGAAGCTTTCTTT.

The chain joins TRBV3-1 (or the pseudogene TRBV3-2) to TRBJ1-2, with D possibly TRBD1 on 6 matching bases. CDR1 and CDR2 from the germline V gene are LGHDT and YNNKEL (reference sequence). CDR3 length: 15 residues. The V end lost 4 bases, the J end lost 0 bases, and 12 bases lay between the germline ends. Here the CDR3 reads CASSPSKGANYGYTF. As DNA, the CDR3 is TGTGCCAGCAGCCCCTCTAAGGGGGCTAACTATGGCTACACCTTC.

This sequence joins TRBV4-3 and TRBJ2-7, with no clear D. The V and J ends lost 0 bases and 3 bases respectively, with 9 bases between them. The germline CDR1 and CDR2 sequences are LGHNA and YSLEER. This CDR3 region has 14 residues. In DNA form, the CDR3 reads TGCGCCAGCAGCCAAGATCACGGTAGCTACGAGCAGTACTTC. Translation gives CASSQDHGSYEQYF.

The genes are TRBV13 and TRBJ2-7; D might be TRBD1 (7 bases). V shed 5 bases and J shed 7 bases, with 18 bases lying between them. The V gene's germline CDR1 is PRHDT and CDR2 FYEKMQ (reference sequence). This CDR3 is built from 14 residues. This CDR3 is CASSRRGPGREQYF. CDR3 DNA sequence: TGTGCCAGCAGCCGGAGGGGGCCGGGCAGAGAGCAGTACTTC.

The chain couples TRBV7-8 to TRBJ1-6; D is ambiguous. The CDR3 contains 13 residues. V was shortened by 2 bases and J by 6 bases, with 5 bases between the two germline ends. From germline, CDR1 is SGHVS and CDR2 FQNEAQ. The CDR3 coding sequence is TGTGCCAGCAGCTTACAGGTTAATTCACCCCTCCACTTT. Its protein product is CASSLQVNSPLHF. The whole variable domain, filled in from reference TRBV7-8 and TRBJ1-6, reads GAGVSQSPRYKVAKRGQDVALRCDPISGHVSLFWYQQALGQGPEFLTYFQNEAQLDKSGLPSDRFFAERPEGSVSTLKIQRTQQEDSAVYLCASSLQVNSPLHFGNGTRLTVT.

This clone was counted a few times. V is TRBV11-2 and J is TRBJ1-5, with D possibly matching TRBD1 (5 bases). V lost 5 bases and J 3 bases, leaving 17 bases between the germline ends. The CDR3 consists of 16 residues. Germline V CDR1 and CDR2: SGHAT, FQNNGV. CDR3 sequence (DNA): TGTGCCAGCAGCCCAGAAGGGGCAGGGATCAATCAGCCCCAGCATTTT. This gives the protein CASSPEGAGINQPQHF.

The genes are TRBV7-3 and TRBJ2-3; 8 bases are shared with TRBD2. There are 14 residues in the CDR3. Germline CDR1 reads SGHTA; CDR2 reads FQGTGA. V was clipped by 5 bases and J by 1 base; unmatched bases: 2. The CDR3 DNA is TGTGCCAGCAGCCCCGGGAGGGGCACAGATACGCAGTATTTT. This gives the protein CASSPGRGTDTQYF.